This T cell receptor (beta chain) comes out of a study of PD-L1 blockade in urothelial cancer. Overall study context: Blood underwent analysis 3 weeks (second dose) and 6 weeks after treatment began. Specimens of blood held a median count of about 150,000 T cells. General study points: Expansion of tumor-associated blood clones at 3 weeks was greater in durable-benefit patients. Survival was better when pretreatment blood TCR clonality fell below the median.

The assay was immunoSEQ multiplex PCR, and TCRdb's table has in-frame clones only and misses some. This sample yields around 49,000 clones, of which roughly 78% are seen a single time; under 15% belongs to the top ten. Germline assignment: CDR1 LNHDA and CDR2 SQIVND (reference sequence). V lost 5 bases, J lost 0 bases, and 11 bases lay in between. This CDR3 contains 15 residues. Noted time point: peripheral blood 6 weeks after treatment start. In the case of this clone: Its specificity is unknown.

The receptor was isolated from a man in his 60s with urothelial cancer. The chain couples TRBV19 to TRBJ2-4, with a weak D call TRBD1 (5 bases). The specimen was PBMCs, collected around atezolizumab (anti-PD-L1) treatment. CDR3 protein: CASSGEGVAKNIQYF. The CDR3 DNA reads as TGTGCCAGTAGTGGGGAAGGGGTAGCCAAAAACATTCAGTACTTC. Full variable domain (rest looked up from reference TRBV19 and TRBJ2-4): DGGITQSPKYLFRKEGQNVTLSCEQNLNHDAMYWYRQDPGQGLRLIYYSQIVNDFQKGDIAEGYSVSREKKESFPLTVTSAQKNPTAFYLCASSGEGVAKNIQYFGAGTRLSVL.